This passage covers 21 T cell receptor beta chains from one sample sequenced in a study of T cell repertoires in cytomegalovirus infection. These receptors' antigens are unknown. TCRdb independently ran MiXCR on the reads; one entry per CDR3 protein. The sample contains about 700,000 distinct CDR3 sequences, approximately 33% of which appear only once. This material consisted of cultured PBMCs, taken from culture after CMV antigen stimulation. These receptors were obtained from a human donor in good health (CMV status not recorded). Some clones in this sample may be carry-over from other donors' samples.

CDR3 amino acids: CSVEDRGLREKLFF. The CDR3 DNA reads TGCAGCGTTGAGGACAGGGGGCTTCGTGAAAAACTGTTTTTT. This chain connects TRBV29-1 to TRBJ1-4; 11 bases match TRBD1. CDR1 is SQVTM, CDR2 ANQGSEA, per germline. This CDR3 region has 14 residues. Losses at the gene ends were 3 bases for V and 7 bases for J; bases not matched to a gene: 4. Full variable domain (missing parts from reference TRBV29-1 and TRBJ1-4): SAVISQKPSRDICQRGTSLTIQCQVDSQVTMMFWYRQQPGQSLTLIATANQGSEATYESGFVIDKFPISRPNLTFSTLTVSNMSPEDSSIYLCSVEDRGLREKLFFGSGTQLSVL.

This clonotype occurred a few times. The chain is built from TRBV20-1 and TRBJ2-3; 7 bases agree with TRBD1. J was trimmed by 0 bases and V by 3 bases; bases with no gene match: 3. The CDR3 length is 14 residues. CDR1 and CDR2 from the germline V gene are DFQATT and SNEGSKA (reference sequence). CDR3 sequence reads: CSARQGESTDTQYF. The CDR3 DNA reads as TGCAGTGCTAGGCAGGGGGAAAGCACAGATACGCAGTATTTT.

The genes are TRBV5-4 and TRBJ2-5; D unclear. The V gene lost 4 bases and the J gene lost 2 bases, with 12 bases spanning the gap. CDR1 and CDR2 (germline): SGHNT, YYREEE (reference sequence). This CDR3 is built from 14 residues. The CDR3 spells CASSPGKPQETQYF. The DNA of the CDR3 is TGTGCCAGCAGCCCAGGCAAGCCACAAGAGACCCAGTACTTC.

The V and J genes are TRBV7-9 and TRBJ1-4; no clear D. CDR1 is SEHNR, CDR2 FQNEAQ, per germline (reference sequence). The CDR3 spans 16 residues. The V end was cut by 0 bases, the J end by 4 bases, with 12 bases between. The CDR3 DNA is TGTGCCAGCAGCTTAGCCGGTTTGGGCGGTAATGAAAAACTGTTTTTT. Amino acids: CASSLAGLGGNEKLFF.

This clonotype was seen at least ten times. The chain couples TRBV7-2 to TRBJ2-5, with 12 bases aligning to TRBD1. The junction had 9 bases not matched to a gene; V was cut back by 5 bases and J by 5 bases. CDR3 length: 16 amino acids. Germline V gene sequence: CDR1 SGHTA, CDR2 FQGNSA. The CDR3 sequence: CASSPKGGTGGETQYF. The DNA for the CDR3 is TGTGCCAGCAGCCCCAAGGGGGGGACAGGGGGCGAGACCCAGTACTTC.

This clonotype appeared many times. This rearrangement joins TRBV7-8 to TRBJ2-5; 9 bases agree with TRBD1. The germline CDR1 and CDR2 sequences are SGHVS and FQNEAQ. This CDR3 comprises 14 residues. Trimming took 5 bases from V and 4 from J; bases not matched to a gene: 5. The CDR3 loop reads CASSPQGAAETQYF. CDR3 sequence (DNA): TGTGCCAGCAGCCCACAGGGGGCTGCAGAGACCCAGTACTTC. The variable domain in full, completed from reference TRBV7-8 and TRBJ2-5, reads GAGVSQSPRYKVAKRGQDVALRCDPISGHVSLFWYQQALGQGPEFLTYFQNEAQLDKSGLPSDRFFAERPEGSVSTLKIQRTQQEDSAVYLCASSPQGAAETQYFGPGTRLLVL.

V usage is TRBV7-2 and J usage is TRBJ2-7, with D tentatively TRBD1 (5 bases). CDR1 and CDR2 (germline): SGHTA, FQGNSA. This CDR3 has 15 amino acids. V shed 5 bases and J shed 4 bases, with 18 bases lying between them. The CDR3 sequence: CASSLSGIEMYEQYF. The CDR3, as DNA: TGTGCCAGCAGCCTCTCAGGGATAGAGATGTACGAGCAGTACTTC.

This clonotype was counted a few times. This chain uses TRBV11-2 with TRBJ2-5; D gene unclear. CDR1 is SGHAT and CDR2 is FQNNGV in the germline V gene. This CDR3 comprises 14 residues. V was cut by 3 bases and J by 2 bases, with 10 bases left in between. The CDR3 region is CASSFSVRQETQYF. The DNA for the CDR3 is TGTGCCAGCAGCTTCAGCGTAAGACAAGAGACCCAGTACTTC.

This clonotype turned up a few times. The chain carries TRBV6-2 or TRBV6-3 and TRBJ2-3, with 12 bases aligning to TRBD1. Unmatched junction bases numbered 3, after V lost 5 bases and J lost 6 bases. CDR3 length equals 14 residues. Germline assignment: CDR1 MNHEY and CDR2 SVGEGT. CDR3 region: CASSAGTGGDTQYF. CDR3 DNA: TGTGCCAGCAGTGCCGGGACAGGGGGCGATACGCAGTATTTT.

This clonotype appeared many times. The rearrangement uses TRBV7-2 and TRBJ2-1; D uncertain. CDR3 size: 15 residues. Germline CDR1 reads SGHTA; CDR2 reads FQGNSA. Deletions cut 0 bases from V and 1 base from J, with 7 bases between. The CDR3 reads CASSLAFGSYNEQFF. The CDR3 bases are TGTGCCAGCAGCTTAGCGTTCGGGTCCTACAATGAGCAGTTCTTC.

The gene calls are TRBV6-2 or TRBV6-3 and TRBJ2-7; weak D call: TRBD1 (6 bases). Germline CDR1 MNHEY, CDR2 SVGEGT. Trimming shortened V by 8 bases and J by 2 bases, and 10 bases separated the two germline ends. The CDR3 covers 12 residues. The DNA for the CDR3 is TGTGCCAGCTGCACAGGGCCCTACGAGCAGTACTTC. This encodes CASCTGPYEQYF.

This clonotype came up a few times. The J gene is TRBJ1-3, the V gene TRBV14, with D unresolved. The CDR3 has 14 residues. Trimming cost V 0 bases and J 4 bases, with 7 bases left between them. Germline V gives CDR1 SGHDN, CDR2 FVKESK. Here the CDR3 reads CASSQDPGGNTIYF. The CDR3 DNA reads TGTGCCAGCAGCCAAGATCCGGGCGGAAACACCATATATTTT.

The J gene is TRBJ1-1, the V gene TRBV2, with TRBD1 matching over 8 bases. The CDR3 has 14 residues. Unmatched junction bases numbered 6, after V lost 5 bases and J lost 4 bases. From germline, CDR1 is SNHLY and CDR2 FYNNEI. The CDR3 spells CASSPRTGFTEAFF. The DNA of the CDR3 is TGTGCCAGCAGTCCCCGGACAGGGTTCACTGAAGCTTTCTTT.

The V and J genes are TRBV6-1 and TRBJ2-3; D might be TRBD1 (5 bases). V dropped 6 bases and J dropped 3 bases, with 19 bases sitting between them. The germline V gene has CDR1 MNHNS and CDR2 SASEGT. The CDR3 covers 16 residues. Written as DNA, the CDR3 is TGTGCCAGCAGCGACTTCTGGGGCGCGACAACAGATACGCAGTATTTT. Amino acid sequence: CASSDFWGATTDTQYF.

This clonotype was counted between two and nine times. V is TRBV7-2 and J is TRBJ2-6; D is ambiguous. CDR3 length: 16 residues. Germline loops: CDR1 SGHTA, CDR2 FQGNSA. V lost 4 bases and J lost 1, with 11 bases in between. CDR3 bases: TGTGCCAGCAGCTCCAGCTCAAAATCTGGGGCCAACGTCCTGACTTTC. Translated: CASSSSSKSGANVLTF.

In its sample, this clonotype was seen many times. V is TRBV6-2 or TRBV6-3 and J is TRBJ1-1; D not resolved. In germline, CDR1 is MNHEY, CDR2 SVGEGT. V shed 5 bases and J shed 1 base, with 2 bases lying between them. CDR3 length: 11 amino acids. CDR3 in amino acids: CASSRNTEAFF. The CDR3 bases are TGTGCCAGCAGTAGGAACACTGAAGCTTTCTTT.

The chain links TRBV20-1 to TRBJ2-1, with 9 bases fitting TRBD2. CDR1 is DFQATT and CDR2 is SNEGSKA in the germline V gene (reference sequence). The CDR3 length is 14 residues. The J segment lost 7 bases and the V segment lost 0 bases, leaving 4 bases of the junction unmatched. CDR3 region: CSARDMRGGNEQFF. The CDR3, as DNA: TGCAGTGCTAGAGATATGCGGGGGGGAAATGAGCAGTTCTTC.

This clonotype was counted a few times. The chain uses TRBV11-1 and TRBJ1-4, with D possibly being TRBD1 (5 bases). This CDR3 has 15 amino acids. V dropped 3 bases and J dropped 6 bases, with 14 bases sitting between them. Germline V CDR1 and CDR2: SGHAT, FQDESV (reference sequence). The CDR3 DNA is TGTGCCAGCAGCTTGGGACCGATCGGAGATGAAAAACTGTTTTTT. It specifies CASSLGPIGDEKLFF.

This clonotype was counted many times. In DNA form, the CDR3 reads TGTGCCAGCCGCACGGGGCAGCCTTCCTACGAGCAGTACTTC. Protein product: CASRTGQPSYEQYF. The genes are TRBV7-2 and TRBJ2-7; TRBD1 or TRBD2 may be the D gene (5 bases each). Germline loops: CDR1 SGHTA, CDR2 FQGNSA. The CDR3 length is 14 residues. Trimming cost V 8 bases and J 1 base, with 15 bases left between them.

V gene TRBV12-3 or TRBV12-4 combines with J gene TRBJ2-1, with unresolved D. The CDR3 totals 11 residues. V shed 8 bases and J shed 6 bases, with 8 bases lying between them. CDR3 nucleotide sequence: TGTGCCAGCGCACCGGGCAATGAGCAGTTCTTC. Residues: CASAPGNEQFF.

This clonotype was seen only a few times. This chain uses TRBV6-5 with TRBJ1-2; TRBD1 matches at 10 bases. V gave up 6 bases and J gave up 4 bases; unmatched junction bases: 8. The CDR3 is made up of 15 amino acids. Germline loops: CDR1 MNHEY, CDR2 SVGAGI. The CDR3 coding sequence is TGTGCCAGCAGCCGGACAGGGGGAAAGAGCTATGGCTACACCTTC. This gives the protein CASSRTGGKSYGYTF.